This TCR beta chain was retrieved from a study of shared clonotypes between healthy human individuals. General study points: A reduction in generation probabilities was seen for non-shared clonotypes relative to those shared by all four donors.

Study donors comprised healthy, HIV-negative adults devoid of recent acute infection or vaccination. Concerning this clone itself: Antigen specificity is unknown.

Germline V gene lookup returns CDR1 SGHDT and CDR2 YYEEEE. This CDR3 has 16 amino acids. V trimming: 4 bases; J trimming: 0 bases; junction bases outside the gene matches: 4. Deep was the level at which the assay was run. TCRdb's copy holds only in-frame clones and misses some; the assay was immunoSEQ multiplex PCR. In the table there are about 2 million clones, around 95% of which are singletons. The receptor was isolated from a man aged 18 to 29 in good health. V usage is TRBV5-6 and J usage is TRBJ1-3; TRBD1 matches 10 bases. Sample: naive CD4+ T cells sorted from blood. Subset: CD45RA+ positively selected. CDR3 sequence (DNA): TGTGCCAGCAGCCCTGGGACAGGGGACTCTGGAAACACCATATATTTT. Translated, it gives CASSPGTGDSGNTIYF. The variable domain in full, with the rest retrieved from reference TRBV5-6 and TRBJ1-3, is DAGVTQSPTHLIKTRGQQVTLRCSPKSGHDTVSWYQQALGQGPQFIFQYYEEEERQRGNFPDRFSGHQFPNYSSELNVNALLLGDSALYLCASSPGTGDSGNTIYFGEGSWLTVV.